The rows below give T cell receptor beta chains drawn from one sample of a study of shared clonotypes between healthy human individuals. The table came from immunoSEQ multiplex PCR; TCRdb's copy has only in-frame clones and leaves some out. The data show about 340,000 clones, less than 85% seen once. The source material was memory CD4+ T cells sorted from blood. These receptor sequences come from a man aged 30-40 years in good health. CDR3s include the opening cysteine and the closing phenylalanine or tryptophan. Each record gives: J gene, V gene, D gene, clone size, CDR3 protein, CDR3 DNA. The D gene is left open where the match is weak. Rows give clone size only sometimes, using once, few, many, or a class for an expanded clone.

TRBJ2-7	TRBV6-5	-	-	CASRGGRSSGEQYF	TGTGCCAGCAGAGGTGGCAGATCTTCGGGGGAGCAGTACTTC
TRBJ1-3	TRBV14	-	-	CASRLKSGGNTIYF	TGTGCCAGCAGGCTGAAGTCCGGTGGAAACACCATATATTTT
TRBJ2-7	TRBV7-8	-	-	CASSLGVYEQYF	TGTGCCAGCAGCTTAGGGGTCTACGAGCAGTACTTC
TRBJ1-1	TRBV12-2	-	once	CASRCSENTEAFF	TGTGCAAGTCGCTGCTCAGAGAACACTGAAGCTTTCTTT
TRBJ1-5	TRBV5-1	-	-	CASSPGSNQPQHF	TGCGCCAGCAGCCCTGGGAGCAATCAGCCCCAGCATTTT
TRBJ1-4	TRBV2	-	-	CASMFSGYEKLFF	TGTGCCAGCATGTTTTCGGGTTATGAAAAACTGTTTTTT
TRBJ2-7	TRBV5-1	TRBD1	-	CASSSTSPGQGFSYEQYF	TGCGCCAGCAGCTCAACGAGTCCGGGACAGGGGTTCTCCTACGAGCAGTACTTC
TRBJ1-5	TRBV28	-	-	CASSFGEQPQHF	TGTGCCAGCAGTTTTGGGGAGCAGCCCCAGCATTTT
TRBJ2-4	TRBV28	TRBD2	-	CASSLPGGRAANIQYF	TGTGCCAGCAGCCTGCCGGGCGGGAGGGCCGCCAACATTCAGTACTTC
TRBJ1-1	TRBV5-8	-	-	CASSFLGANTEAFF	TGTGCCAGCAGCTTTTTGGGTGCGAACACTGAAGCTTTCTTT
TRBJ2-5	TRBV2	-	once	CASSEGGVETQYF	TGTGCCAGCAGTGAAGGAGGGGTGGAGACCCAGTACTTC
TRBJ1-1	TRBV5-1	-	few	CASSLVLDTEAFF	TGCGCCAGCAGCTTGGTACTGGACACTGAAGCTTTCTTT
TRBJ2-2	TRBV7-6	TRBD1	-	CASSLAGTGVLTGELFF	TGTGCCAGCAGCTTAGCGGGGACAGGGGTTTTGACCGGGGAGCTGTTTTTT
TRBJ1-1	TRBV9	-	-	CASSQGAVGNTEAFF	TGTGCCAGCAGTCAGGGTGCCGTCGGGAACACTGAAGCTTTCTTT
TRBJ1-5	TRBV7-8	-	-	CASSFLPDQPQHF	TGTGCCAGCAGCTTCCTACCCGATCAGCCCCAGCATTTT
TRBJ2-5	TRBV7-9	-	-	CASSPIGRGETQYF	TGTGCCAGCAGCCCCATCGGTAGAGGAGAGACCCAGTACTTC
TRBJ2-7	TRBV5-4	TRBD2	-	CASSLRLAGVYEQYF	TGTGCCAGCAGCCTAAGACTAGCGGGAGTCTACGAGCAGTACTTC
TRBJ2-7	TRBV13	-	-	CASSLMGSYEQYF	TGTGCCAGCAGCTTAATGGGGAGCTACGAGCAGTACTTC
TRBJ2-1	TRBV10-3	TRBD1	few	CAISQGTGYNEQFF	TGTGCCATCAGTCAAGGGACAGGATACAATGAGCAGTTCTTC
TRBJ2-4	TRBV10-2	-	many	CASSEWHAKNIQYF	TGCGCCAGCAGTGAGTGGCACGCCAAAAACATTCAGTACTTC
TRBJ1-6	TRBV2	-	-	CASSELVNSPLHF	TGTGCCAGCAGTGAACTCGTTAATTCACCCCTCCACTTT
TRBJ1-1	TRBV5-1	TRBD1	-	CASSPGQGGSSYTEAFF	TGCGCCAGCAGCCCGGGACAGGGAGGTTCCTCTTACACTGAAGCTTTCTTT
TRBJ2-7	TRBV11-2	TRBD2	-	CASSPSGTSGGGNF	TGTGCCAGCAGCCCGAGTGGGACTAGCGGTGGAGGAAACTTC
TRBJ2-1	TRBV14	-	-	CASSQGRISANEQFF	TGTGCCAGCAGCCAAGGTAGGATCTCGGCCAATGAGCAGTTCTTC
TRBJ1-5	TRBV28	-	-	CASRPTGFNQPQHF	TGTGCCAGCAGACCAACAGGTTTTAATCAGCCCCAGCATTTT
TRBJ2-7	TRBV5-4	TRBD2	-	CASSSAEGLVSYEQYF	TGTGCCAGCAGCTCTGCAGAGGGACTAGTCTCCTACGAGCAGTACTTC
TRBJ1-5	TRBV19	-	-	CASAPHQPQHF	TGTGCCAGTGCACCGCATCAGCCCCAGCATTTT
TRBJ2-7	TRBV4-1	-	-	CASSQPQGQSVSYEQYF	TGCGCCAGCAGCCAGCCCCAGGGGCAGTCTGTCTCCTACGAGCAGTACTTC
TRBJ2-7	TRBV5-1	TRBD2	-	CASSSGSGLAVYEQYF	TGCGCCAGCAGCTCAGGATCGGGACTAGCGGTTTACGAGCAGTACTTC
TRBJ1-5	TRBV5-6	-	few	CASSQHGQPQHF	TGTGCCAGCAGCCAACACGGCCAGCCCCAGCATTTT
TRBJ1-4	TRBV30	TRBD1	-	CAWSLSRGKNEKLFF	TGTGCCTGGAGTCTTAGCAGGGGGAAGAATGAAAAACTGTTTTTT
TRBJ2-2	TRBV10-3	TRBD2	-	CAISVAGVGTGELFF	TGTGCCATCAGTGTAGCGGGAGTAGGCACCGGGGAGCTGTTTTTT
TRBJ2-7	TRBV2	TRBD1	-	CATGVNDEQYF	TGTGCAACAGGGGTTAACGACGAGCAGTACTTC
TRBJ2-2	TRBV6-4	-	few	CASSGGTYPSTGELFF	TGTGCCAGCAGTGGGGGGACTTATCCCTCCACCGGGGAGCTGTTTTTT
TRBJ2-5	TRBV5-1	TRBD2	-	CASSVPTSSNQETQYF	TGCGCCAGCAGCGTACCGACTAGCAGTAACCAAGAGACCCAGTACTTC
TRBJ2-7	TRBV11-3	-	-	CASSSPPQYEQYF	TGTGCCAGCAGCTCCCCCCCGCAGTACGAGCAGTACTTC
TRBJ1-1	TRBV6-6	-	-	CASSYSWSVETEAFF	TGTGCCAGCAGTTACTCGTGGAGTGTTGAGACTGAAGCTTTCTTT
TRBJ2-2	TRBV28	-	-	CASQAGNTGELFF	TGTGCCAGTCAAGCGGGGAACACCGGGGAGCTGTTTTTT
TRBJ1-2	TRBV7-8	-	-	CASSMTTGGVSGYTF	TGTGCCAGCAGCATGACGACAGGAGGAGTGAGTGGCTACACCTTC
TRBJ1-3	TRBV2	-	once	CASITLRTGTIYF	TGTGCCAGCATTACCCTTCGAACGGGCACCATATATTTT
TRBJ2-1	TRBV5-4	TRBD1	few	CASSYVGQYNEQFF	TGTGCCAGCAGTTATGTGGGACAGTACAATGAGCAGTTCTTC
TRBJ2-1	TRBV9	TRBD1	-	CASSQGQGAGEQFF	TGTGCCAGCAGCCAGGGTCAGGGGGCGGGTGAGCAGTTCTTC
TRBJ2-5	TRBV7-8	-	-	CASSLLTAQETQYF	TGTGCCAGCAGCCTCCTAACCGCGCAAGAGACCCAGTACTTC
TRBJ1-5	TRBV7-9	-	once	CASTRGEGSNQPQHF	TGTGCCAGCACCCGTGGGGAAGGCTCTAATCAGCCCCAGCATTTT
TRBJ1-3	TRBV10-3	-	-	CAISNGPAGNTIYF	TGTGCCATCAGTAACGGCCCTGCCGGAAACACCATATATTTT
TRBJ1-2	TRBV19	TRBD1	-	CASRGDRVDYGYTF	TGTGCCAGTAGGGGGGACAGGGTGGACTATGGCTACACCTTC
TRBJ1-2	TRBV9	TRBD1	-	CASSVQTADRGDGYTF	TGTGCCAGCAGCGTTCAAACGGCAGACAGGGGTGACGGCTACACCTTC